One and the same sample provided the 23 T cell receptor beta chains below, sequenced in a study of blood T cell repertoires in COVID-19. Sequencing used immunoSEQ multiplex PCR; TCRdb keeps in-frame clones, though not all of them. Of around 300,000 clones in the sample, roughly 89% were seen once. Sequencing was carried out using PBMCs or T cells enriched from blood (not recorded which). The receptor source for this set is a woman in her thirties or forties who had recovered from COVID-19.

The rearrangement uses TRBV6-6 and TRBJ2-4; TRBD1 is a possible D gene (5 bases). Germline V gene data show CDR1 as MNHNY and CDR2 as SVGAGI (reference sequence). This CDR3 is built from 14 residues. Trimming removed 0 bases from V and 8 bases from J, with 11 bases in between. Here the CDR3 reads CASSYSIGVDIQYF. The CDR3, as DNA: TGTGCCAGCAGTTACTCGATAGGGGTGGACATTCAGTACTTC.

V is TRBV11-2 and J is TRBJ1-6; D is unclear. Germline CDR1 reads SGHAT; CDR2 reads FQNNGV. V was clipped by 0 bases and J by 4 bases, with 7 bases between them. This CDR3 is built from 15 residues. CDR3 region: CASSLEGRYNSPLHF. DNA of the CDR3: TGTGCCAGCAGCTTAGAAGGGAGATATAATTCACCCCTCCACTTT.

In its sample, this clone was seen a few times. The CDR3 DNA sequence: TGTGCCAGCAGCTTGATAAGTGGGAGGACAGGGATGAATGAGCAGTTCTTC. Protein: CASSLISGRTGMNEQFF. The genes are TRBV5-6 and TRBJ2-1; 8 nucleotides line up with TRBD1. V was pared by 1 base and J by 7 bases, with 13 bases of the junction left unmatched. This CDR3 has 17 amino acids. Germline V gene lookup returns CDR1 SGHDT and CDR2 YYEEEE.

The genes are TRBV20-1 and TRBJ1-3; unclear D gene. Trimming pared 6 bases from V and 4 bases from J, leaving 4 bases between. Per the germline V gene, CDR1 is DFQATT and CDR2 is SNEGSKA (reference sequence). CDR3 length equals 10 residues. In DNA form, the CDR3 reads TGCAGTGCCCTCGGAAACACCATATATTTT. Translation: CSALGNTIYF.

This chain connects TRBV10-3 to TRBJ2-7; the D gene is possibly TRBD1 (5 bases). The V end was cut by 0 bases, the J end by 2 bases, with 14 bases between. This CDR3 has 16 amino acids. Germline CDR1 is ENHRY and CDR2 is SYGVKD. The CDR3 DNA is TGTGCCATCAGTGAGTCAAAGAGACAGTCAGCCTACGAGCAGTACTTC. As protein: CAISESKRQSAYEQYF.

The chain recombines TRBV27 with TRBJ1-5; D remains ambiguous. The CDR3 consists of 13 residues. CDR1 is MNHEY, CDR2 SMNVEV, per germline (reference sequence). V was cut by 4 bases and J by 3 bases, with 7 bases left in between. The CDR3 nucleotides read TGTGCCAGCAGTTCACAGTTCAATCAGCCCCAGCATTTT. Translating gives CASSSQFNQPQHF.

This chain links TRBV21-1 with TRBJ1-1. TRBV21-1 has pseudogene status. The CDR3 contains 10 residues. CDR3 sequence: CASNLREAFF. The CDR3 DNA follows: TGTGCCAGCAACTTGCGCGAAGCTTTCTTT.

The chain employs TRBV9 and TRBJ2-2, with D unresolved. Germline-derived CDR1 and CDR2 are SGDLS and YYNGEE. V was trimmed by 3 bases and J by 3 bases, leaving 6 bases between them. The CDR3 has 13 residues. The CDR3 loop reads CASSAQYTGELFF. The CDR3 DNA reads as TGTGCCAGCAGCGCCCAGTACACCGGGGAGCTGTTTTTT.

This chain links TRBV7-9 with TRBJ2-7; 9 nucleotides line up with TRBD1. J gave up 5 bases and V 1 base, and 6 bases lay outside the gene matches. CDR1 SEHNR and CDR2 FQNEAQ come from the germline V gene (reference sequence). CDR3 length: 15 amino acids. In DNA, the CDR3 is TGTGCCAGCAGCTTAGGGGGACAGGGCCGAAACGAGCAGTACTTC. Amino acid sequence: CASSLGGQGRNEQYF. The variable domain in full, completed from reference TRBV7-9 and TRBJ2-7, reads DTGVSQNPRHKITKRGQNVTFRCDPISEHNRLYWYRQTLGQGPEFLTYFQNEAQLEKSRLLSDRFSAERPKGSFSTLEIQRTEQGDSAMYLCASSLGGQGRNEQYFGPGTRLTVT.

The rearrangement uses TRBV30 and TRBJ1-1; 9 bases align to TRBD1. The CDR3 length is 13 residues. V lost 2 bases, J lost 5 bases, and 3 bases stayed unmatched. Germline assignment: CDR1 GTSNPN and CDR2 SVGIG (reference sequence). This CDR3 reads CAWSLDRGTEAFF. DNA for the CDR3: TGTGCCTGGAGTTTAGACAGGGGGACTGAAGCTTTCTTT.

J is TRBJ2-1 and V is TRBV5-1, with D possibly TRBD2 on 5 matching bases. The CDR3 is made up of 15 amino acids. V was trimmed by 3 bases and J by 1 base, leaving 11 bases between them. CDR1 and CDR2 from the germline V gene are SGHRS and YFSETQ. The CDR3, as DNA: TGCGCCAGCAGCTCCGAGGGAGTGTCCTACAATGAGCAGTTCTTC. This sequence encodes CASSSEGVSYNEQFF.

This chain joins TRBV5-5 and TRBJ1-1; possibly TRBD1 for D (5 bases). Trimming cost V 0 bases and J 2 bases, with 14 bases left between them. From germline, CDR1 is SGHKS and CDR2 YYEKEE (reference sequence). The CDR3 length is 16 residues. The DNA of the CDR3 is TGTGCCAGCAGCTTGGGCCAGGGAAACCGAAACACTGAAGCTTTCTTT. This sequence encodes CASSLGQGNRNTEAFF.

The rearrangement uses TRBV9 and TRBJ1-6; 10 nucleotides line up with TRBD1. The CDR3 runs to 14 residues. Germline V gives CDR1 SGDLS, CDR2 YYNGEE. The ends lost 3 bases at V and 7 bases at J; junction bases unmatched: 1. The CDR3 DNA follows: TGTGCCAGCAGCGGACAGGGGGCGAATTCACCCCTCCACTTT. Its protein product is CASSGQGANSPLHF.

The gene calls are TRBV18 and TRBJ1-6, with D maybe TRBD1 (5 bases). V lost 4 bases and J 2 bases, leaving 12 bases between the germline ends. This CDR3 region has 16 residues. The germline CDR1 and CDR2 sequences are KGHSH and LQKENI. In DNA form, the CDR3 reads TGTGCCAGCTCACACACAGGCGAACCCTATAATTCACCCCTCCACTTT. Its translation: CASSHTGEPYNSPLHF.

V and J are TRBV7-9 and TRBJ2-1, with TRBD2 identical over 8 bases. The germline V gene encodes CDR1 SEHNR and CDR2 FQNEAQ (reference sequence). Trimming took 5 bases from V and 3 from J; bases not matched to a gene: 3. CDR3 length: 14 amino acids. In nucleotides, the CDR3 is TGTGCCAGCAGCCTTAGCGGGGTCTACAATGAGCAGTTCTTC. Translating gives CASSLSGVYNEQFF.

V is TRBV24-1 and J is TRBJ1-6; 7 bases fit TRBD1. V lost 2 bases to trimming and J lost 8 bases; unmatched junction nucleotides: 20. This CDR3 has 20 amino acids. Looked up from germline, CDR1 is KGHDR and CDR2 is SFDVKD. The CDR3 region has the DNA TGTGCCACCAGTGATTCCACAGATTTCACGGGACAGCGAAAGGATTCACCCCTCCACTTT. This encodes CATSDSTDFTGQRKDSPLHF.

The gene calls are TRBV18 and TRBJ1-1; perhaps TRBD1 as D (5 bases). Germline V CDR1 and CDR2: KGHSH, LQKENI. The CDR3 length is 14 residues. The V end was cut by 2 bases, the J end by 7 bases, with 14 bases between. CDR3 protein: CASSPRRGVSEAFF. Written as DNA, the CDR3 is TGTGCCAGCTCACCAAGGCGGGGGGTTAGTGAAGCTTTCTTT.

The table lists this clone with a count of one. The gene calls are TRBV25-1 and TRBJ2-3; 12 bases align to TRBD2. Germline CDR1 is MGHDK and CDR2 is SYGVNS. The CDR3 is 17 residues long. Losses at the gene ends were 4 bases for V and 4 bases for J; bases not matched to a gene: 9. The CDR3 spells CASSGTSGGSGADTQYF. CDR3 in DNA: TGTGCCAGCAGTGGCACTAGCGGGGGGTCCGGCGCAGATACGCAGTATTTT.

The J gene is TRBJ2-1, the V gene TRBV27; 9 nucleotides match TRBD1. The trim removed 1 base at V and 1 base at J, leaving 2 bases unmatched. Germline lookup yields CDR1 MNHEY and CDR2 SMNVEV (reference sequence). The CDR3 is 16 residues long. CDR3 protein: CASSLFGTGSYNEQFF. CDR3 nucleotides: TGTGCCAGCAGTTTATTTGGGACAGGGTCCTACAATGAGCAGTTCTTC.

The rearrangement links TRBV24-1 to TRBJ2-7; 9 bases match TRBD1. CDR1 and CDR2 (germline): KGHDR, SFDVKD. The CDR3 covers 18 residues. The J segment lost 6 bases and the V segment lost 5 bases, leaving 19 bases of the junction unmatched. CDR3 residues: CATSALWTGDTKRCEQYF. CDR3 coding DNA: TGTGCCACCAGTGCCCTGTGGACAGGGGACACAAAGAGGTGCGAGCAGTACTTC.

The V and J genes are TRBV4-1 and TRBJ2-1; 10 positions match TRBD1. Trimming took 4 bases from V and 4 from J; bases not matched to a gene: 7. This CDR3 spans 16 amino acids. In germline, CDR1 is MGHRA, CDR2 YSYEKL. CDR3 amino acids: CASSPRGQGIYNEQFF. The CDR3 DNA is TGCGCCAGCAGCCCTAGGGGACAGGGGATTTACAATGAGCAGTTCTTC.

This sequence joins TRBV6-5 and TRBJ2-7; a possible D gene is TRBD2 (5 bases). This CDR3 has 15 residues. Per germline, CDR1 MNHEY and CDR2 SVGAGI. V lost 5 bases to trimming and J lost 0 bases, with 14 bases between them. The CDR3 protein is CASSIESGSSYEQYF. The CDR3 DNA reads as TGTGCCAGCAGTATTGAGTCGGGGAGCTCCTACGAGCAGTACTTC.

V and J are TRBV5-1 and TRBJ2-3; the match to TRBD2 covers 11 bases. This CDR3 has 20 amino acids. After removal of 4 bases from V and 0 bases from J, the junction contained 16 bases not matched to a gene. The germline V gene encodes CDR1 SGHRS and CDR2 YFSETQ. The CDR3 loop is CASSLTLAGGVFASTDTQYF. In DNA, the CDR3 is TGCGCCAGCAGCCTCACCTTAGCGGGAGGGGTGTTTGCTAGCACAGATACGCAGTATTTT.